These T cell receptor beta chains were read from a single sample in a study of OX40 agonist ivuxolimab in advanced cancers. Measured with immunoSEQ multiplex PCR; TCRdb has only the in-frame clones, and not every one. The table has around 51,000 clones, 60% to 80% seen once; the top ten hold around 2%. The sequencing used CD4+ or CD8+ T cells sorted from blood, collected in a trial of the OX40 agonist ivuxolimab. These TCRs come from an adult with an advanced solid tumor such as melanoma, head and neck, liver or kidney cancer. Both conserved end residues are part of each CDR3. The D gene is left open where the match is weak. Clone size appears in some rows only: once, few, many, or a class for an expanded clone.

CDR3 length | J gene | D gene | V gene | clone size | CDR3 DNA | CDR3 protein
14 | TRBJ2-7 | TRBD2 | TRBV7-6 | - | TGTGCCAGCAGCCTTGGGGAGGGGAGGTACGAGCAGTACTTC | CASSLGEGRYEQYF
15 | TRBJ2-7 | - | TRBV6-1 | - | TGTGCCAGCAGTGAACCTCCAGGGGTGACCTACGAGCAGTACTTC | CASSEPPGVTYEQYF
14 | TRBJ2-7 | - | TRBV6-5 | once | TGTGCCAGCAGTTACTCCCAGCCACACTACGAGCAGTACTTC | CASSYSQPHYEQYF
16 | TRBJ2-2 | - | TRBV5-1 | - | TGCGCCAGCAGCTTTGGAGGATCGGTGTACACCGGGGAGCTGTTTTTT | CASSFGGSVYTGELFF
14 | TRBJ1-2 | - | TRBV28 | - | TGTGCCAGCAGTTTAGGGCAGGAATTTTATGGCTACACCTTC | CASSLGQEFYGYTF
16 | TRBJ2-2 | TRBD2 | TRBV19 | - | TGTGCCAGTAGTCCCCTCGGGAGGGGGTCCACCGGGGAGCTGTTTTTT | CASSPLGRGSTGELFF
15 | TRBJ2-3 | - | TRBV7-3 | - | TGTGCCAGCAGCTTAGGCGGGCTGAGCACAGATACGCAGTATTTT | CASSLGGLSTDTQYF
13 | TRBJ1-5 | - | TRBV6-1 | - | TGTGCCAGCACCGTAAGGGGCCATCAGCCCCAGCATTTT | CASTVRGHQPQHF
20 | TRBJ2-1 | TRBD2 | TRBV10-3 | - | TGTGCCATCAGTGCTAATTACGGGACTAGCGGGAGCAGCTCCTACAATGAGCAGTTCTTC | CAISANYGTSGSSSYNEQFF
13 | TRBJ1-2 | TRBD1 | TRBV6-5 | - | TGTGCCAGCAGACGGGACAGAAACTATGGCTACACCTTC | CASRRDRNYGYTF
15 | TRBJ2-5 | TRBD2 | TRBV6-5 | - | TGTGCCAGCAGCAACTCGGGAGGAACCCTAAGGACCCAGTACTTC | CASSNSGGTLRTQYF
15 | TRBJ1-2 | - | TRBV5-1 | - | TGCGCCAGCAGCCCGGTCGGGGGTTCACTCTATGGCTACACCTTC | CASSPVGGSLYGYTF
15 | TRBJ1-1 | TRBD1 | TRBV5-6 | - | TGTGCCAGCAGCGGGAGGACAGGGGGCTACACTGAAGCTTTCTTT | CASSGRTGGYTEAFF
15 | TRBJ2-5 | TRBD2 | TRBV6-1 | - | TGTGCCAGCAGTGGCCAGACTAGCGGCCAAGAGACCCAGTACTTC | CASSGQTSGQETQYF
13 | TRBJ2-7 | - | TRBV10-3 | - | TGTGCCATCTCGGGGGGCGCATCCTACGAGCAGTACTTC | CAISGGASYEQYF
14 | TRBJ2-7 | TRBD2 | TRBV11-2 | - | TGTGCCAGCTCAGCAGCGGGAGTGGGAGGCGAGCAGTACTTC | CASSAAGVGGEQYF
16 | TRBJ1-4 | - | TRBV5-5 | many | TGTGCCAGCAGCTTGGGGATGACAGCAACTAATGAAAAACTGTTTTTT | CASSLGMTATNEKLFF
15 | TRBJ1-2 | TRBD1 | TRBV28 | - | TGTGCCAGCAGCCCTCGGACAGGGGGGTGGTATGGCTACACCTTC | CASSPRTGGWYGYTF
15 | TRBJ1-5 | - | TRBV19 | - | TGTGCCAGTAGTATAGATACAGGGCTCGATCAGCCCCAGCATTTT | CASSIDTGLDQPQHF
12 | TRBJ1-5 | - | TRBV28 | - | TGTGCCAGCAGTTTTTCCGTTTGGCCCCAGCATTTT | CASSFSVWPQHF
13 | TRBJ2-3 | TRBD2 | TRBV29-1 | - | TGCAGCGTTCGGGGTAGCGGGGGGGATACGCAGTATTTT | CSVRGSGGDTQYF
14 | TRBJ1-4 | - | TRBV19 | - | TGTGCCAGTAGTTACTCTGGGAGAAATGAAAAACTGTTTTTT | CASSYSGRNEKLFF
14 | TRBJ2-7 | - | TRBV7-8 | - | TGTGCCAGCAGCTTACAGGAGGTCCGTTACGAGCAGTACTTC | CASSLQEVRYEQYF
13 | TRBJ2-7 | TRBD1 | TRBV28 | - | TGTGCCAGCAGGGACAGGAGGTACTACGAGCAGTACTTC | CASRDRRYYEQYF
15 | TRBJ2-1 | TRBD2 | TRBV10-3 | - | TGTGCCACTTCCGGCGGGAGCTCCCCCTACAATGAGCAGTTCTTC | CATSGGSSPYNEQFF
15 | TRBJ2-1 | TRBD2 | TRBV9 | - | TGTGCCAGCAGCGTAGACGGGACTATGAGCTATGAGCAGTTCTTC | CASSVDGTMSYEQFF
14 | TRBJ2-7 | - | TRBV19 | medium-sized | TGTGCCAGTAGTATGAGCAGAAACTCCTACGAGCAGTACTTC | CASSMSRNSYEQYF
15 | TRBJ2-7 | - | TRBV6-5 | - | TGTGCCAGCAGTATGCTCGGCGTCGGGGCCTTAGAGCAGTACTTC | CASSMLGVGALEQYF
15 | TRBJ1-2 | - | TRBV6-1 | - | TGTGCCAGCAGTGACTGGACAGTCCTTATCTATGGCTACACCTTC | CASSDWTVLIYGYTF
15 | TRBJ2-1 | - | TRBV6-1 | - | TGTGCCAGCAGTGATTGGGGTAGCTCCTACAATGAGCAGTTCTTC | CASSDWGSSYNEQFF
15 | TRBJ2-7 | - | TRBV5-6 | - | TGTGCCAGCAGCTTGTTGAGGGGCGCGGCGGGGGAGCAGTACTTC | CASSLLRGAAGEQYF
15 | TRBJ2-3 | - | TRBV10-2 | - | TGCGCCAGCAGTGAGACGGGTCTGGGGACAGATACGCAGTATTTT | CASSETGLGTDTQYF
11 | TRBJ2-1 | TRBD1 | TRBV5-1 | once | TGCGCCAGCAGCGGGGGACAGGGGTCGTTCTTC | CASSGGQGSFF
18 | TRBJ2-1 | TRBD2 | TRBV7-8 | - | TGTGCCAGCAGCTCCTCCCGTCTCCTAGCGGGGGCACGCAATGAGCAGTTCTTC | CASSSSRLLAGARNEQFF
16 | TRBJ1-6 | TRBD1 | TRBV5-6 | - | TGTGCCAGCAGCTTGGGACAGGGGGTGATCCATTCACCCCTCCACTTT | CASSLGQGVIHSPLHF
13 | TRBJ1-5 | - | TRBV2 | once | TGTGCCAGCAGTGAAGGGGGGAATCAGCCCCAGCATTTT | CASSEGGNQPQHF
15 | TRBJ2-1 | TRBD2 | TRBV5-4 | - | TGTGCCAGCAGCTTGAGGACTAGCGGTTACAATGAGCAGTTCTTC | CASSLRTSGYNEQFF
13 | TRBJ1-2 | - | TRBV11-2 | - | TGTGCCAGCAGCTTGCTGGGGCCTAATGGCTACACCTTC | CASSLLGPNGYTF
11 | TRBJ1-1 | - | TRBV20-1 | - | TGCAGTGTTACATCGGGAACTGAAGCTTTCTTT | CSVTSGTEAFF
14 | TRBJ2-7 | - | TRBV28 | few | TGTGCCAGCACCGACCCGGGACCGGCTGGCGAGCAGTACTTC | CASTDPGPAGEQYF
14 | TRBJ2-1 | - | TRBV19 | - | TGTGCCAGTAGTAGGACGGGTTTATACAATGAGCAGTTCTTC | CASSRTGLYNEQFF
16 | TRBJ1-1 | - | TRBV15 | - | TGTGCCACCAGCAGAGTAGGAGGAAGTGGGGGGACTGAAGCTTTCTTT | CATSRVGGSGGTEAFF